The sequence of this T cell receptor (beta chain) was determined in a study of spatial heterogeneity in lung cancer. Study-level information: Sequence detection consistently recorded a greater number of beta-chain than alpha-chain sequences. Unique TCR and UMI combinations averaged more than ten appearances each in raw reads.

This CDR3 region has 15 residues. Germline values: CDR1 MGHDK, CDR2 SYGVNS. V was trimmed by 0 bases and J by 3 bases, leaving 9 bases between them. A distinct unique molecular identifier was carried by each TCR cDNA molecule. In TCRdb, the 5' RACE reads were re-called with MiXCR into one record per CDR3 protein. The sample records approximately 82,000 distinct CDR3 sequences, 10% to 15% being singletons. Time point in this sample: sample taken at primary tumor resection. Tumor, nontumor lung or frozen PBMC supplied whole RNA, sequenced without sorting. Samples were donated by 72 untreated early-stage non-small cell lung cancer patients.

This clonotype originated in a male donor with early-stage non-small cell lung cancer. The chain carries TRBV25-1 and TRBJ1-5; perhaps TRBD1 as D (5 bases). The source was PBMCs, collected at surgery. CDR3 DNA sequence: TGTGCCAGCAGTGAATATACAGGCGACAATCAGCCCCAGCATTTT. As protein: CASSEYTGDNQPQHF. Supplemented by reference TRBV25-1 and TRBJ1-5, the full variable domain reads EADIYQTPRYLVIGTGKKITLECSQTMGHDKMYWYQQDPGMELHLIHYSYGVNSTEKGDLSSESTVSRIRTEHFPLTLESARPSHTSQYLCASSEYTGDNQPQHFGDGTRLSIL.